The 28 T cell receptor beta chains given below trace back to one sample, sequenced in a study of control samples from healthy donors and cancer patients. This table comes from immunoSEQ multiplex PCR, and its TCRdb copy is limited to in-frame clones, with some not included. The table records 150,000 to 200,000 clones, roughly nine tenths of them present only once. Sequencing was done on a sample of blood. The receptors were sampled from a man aged 25-45 years in good health.

CDR3: CASSLQLAAKPETQYF. In DNA form, the CDR3 reads TGTGCCAGCAGTCTACAACTAGCGGCAAAGCCCGAGACCCAGTACTTC. J is TRBJ2-5 and V is TRBV27; 8 bases match TRBD2. This CDR3 spans 16 amino acids. The ends lost 5 bases at V and 5 bases at J; junction bases unmatched: 13. From germline, CDR1 is MNHEY and CDR2 SMNVEV (reference sequence).

V gene TRBV29-1 combines with J gene TRBJ1-1; D gene uncertain. Germline CDR1 reads SQVTM; CDR2 reads ANQGSEA. The ends were cut back, 5 bases at V and 1 base at J, with 5 bases in the middle. This CDR3 region has 11 residues. The CDR3: CSVRENTEAFF. The CDR3 DNA is TGCAGCGTTCGGGAGAACACTGAAGCTTTCTTT.

This chain joins TRBV29-1 and TRBJ1-2; 8 nucleotides line up with TRBD1. V trimming: 0 bases; J trimming: 4 bases; junction bases outside the gene matches: 4. Germline-derived CDR1 and CDR2 are SQVTM and ANQGSEA. The CDR3 contains 14 residues. The CDR3 loop is CSVEDPDRGYGYTF. The DNA of the CDR3 is TGCAGCGTTGAAGACCCAGACAGGGGCTATGGCTACACCTTC.

V is TRBV7-8 and J is TRBJ1-5; no firm D call. Germline V lookup: CDR1 SGHVS, CDR2 FQNEAQ. Trimming pared 1 base from V and 3 bases from J, leaving 16 bases between. This CDR3 has 17 residues. CDR3 protein: CASSLDSVRGNNQPQHF. The CDR3 DNA sequence: TGTGCCAGCAGCTTAGATAGTGTGCGAGGGAACAATCAGCCCCAGCATTTT.

V and J are TRBV27 and TRBJ2-7; tentatively, D is TRBD1 (5 bases). Germline-derived CDR1 and CDR2 are MNHEY and SMNVEV (reference sequence). The germline V and J ends were trimmed by 8 bases and 3 bases, with 20 bases remaining between them. This CDR3 is built from 15 residues. The CDR3 here is CASPSTAQDHYEQYF. The CDR3 DNA follows: TGTGCCAGCCCTTCGACAGCCCAGGACCACTACGAGCAGTACTTC.

The rearrangement joins TRBV7-9 to TRBJ1-3; TRBD1 matches 8 bases. Trimming removed 8 bases from V and 4 bases from J; junction bases left unmatched: 4. The CDR3 is 13 residues long. Germline V gives CDR1 SEHNR, CDR2 FQNEAQ (reference sequence). The CDR3 sequence is CASSQGAGNTIYF. CDR3 sequence (DNA): TGTGCCAGCTCGCAGGGGGCAGGAAACACCATATATTTT.

The chain is built from TRBV7-8 and TRBJ1-1, with D perhaps matching TRBD1 (5 bases). CDR1 is SGHVS and CDR2 is FQNEAQ in the germline V gene. The V end was cut by 4 bases, the J end by 5 bases, with 20 bases between. CDR3 length equals 16 residues. CDR3 residues: CASSSPGWQGGTEAFF. The CDR3 DNA follows: TGTGCCAGCAGCTCCCCCGGGTGGCAGGGAGGGACTGAAGCTTTCTTT.

The chain recombines TRBV6-1 with TRBJ2-7; D may correspond to TRBD1 or TRBD2 (5 bases each). In germline, CDR1 is MNHNS, CDR2 SASEGT. CDR3 size: 13 residues. Trimming stripped 3 bases from V and 6 bases from J, with 12 bases between. The CDR3 spells CASSDGSRGEQYF. The CDR3, as DNA: TGTGCCAGCAGTGACGGTTCGAGGGGCGAGCAGTACTTC.

This rearrangement joins TRBV9 to TRBJ2-7; D perhaps matches TRBD2 (5 bases). CDR3 length equals 14 residues. Germline loops: CDR1 SGDLS, CDR2 YYNGEE. Trimming cost V 0 bases and J 5 bases, with 12 bases left between them. CDR3 loop: CASSVGGSLHEQYF. The CDR3 DNA follows: TGTGCCAGCAGCGTAGGCGGGTCTCTCCACGAGCAGTACTTC.

The CDR3 DNA sequence: TGTGCCACCATCCCAGCGGGAGGAGGCGCAGATACGCAGTATTTT. The encoded protein is CATIPAGGGADTQYF. This chain uses TRBV24-1 with TRBJ2-3, with 9 bases aligning to TRBD2. The CDR3 has 15 amino acids. From germline, CDR1 is KGHDR and CDR2 SFDVKD. V shed 8 bases, J shed 4 bases, and the junction held 9 bases outside the gene matches.

The chain employs TRBV27 and TRBJ2-7; the D gene is possibly TRBD1 (5 bases). Trimming took off 9 bases at V and 2 bases at J, with 20 bases between the two ends. Germline V CDR1 and CDR2: MNHEY, SMNVEV (reference sequence). CDR3 length: 15 amino acids. The CDR3 DNA is TGTGCCAGTAGTAGCCGGAGACAGACAACCTACGAGCAGTACTTC. As protein: CASSSRRQTTYEQYF.

This clone showed up just once. The J gene is TRBJ2-7, the V gene TRBV11-2; possibly TRBD2 for D (6 bases). V dropped 2 bases and J dropped 2 bases, with 13 bases sitting between them. Germline assignment: CDR1 SGHAT and CDR2 FQNNGV. This CDR3 is 15 amino acids long. The CDR3 loop reads CASSLRGLPTYEQYF. The CDR3 DNA sequence: TGTGCCAGCAGCTTAAGGGGACTCCCTACCTACGAGCAGTACTTC.

The chain couples TRBV19 to TRBJ2-7; D gene uncertain. Germline-derived CDR1 and CDR2 are LNHDA and SQIVND (reference sequence). Trimming stripped 3 bases from V and 2 bases from J, with 11 bases between. The CDR3 length is 14 residues. The CDR3: CASSIVGAAYEQYF. The CDR3 DNA sequence: TGTGCCAGTAGTATTGTTGGAGCCGCCTACGAGCAGTACTTC.

V gene TRBV3-1 (or the pseudogene TRBV3-2) combines with J gene TRBJ2-7, with D unresolved. Between the trimmed V and J ends, which lost 4 bases and 3 bases, there was a span of 13 bases. This CDR3 region has 14 residues. Germline CDR1 LGHDT, CDR2 YNNKEL (reference sequence). This chain's CDR3 is CASSRLGRYYEQYF. CDR3 bases: TGTGCCAGCAGCCGCCTCGGACGGTACTACGAGCAGTACTTC.

This clone was found a few times. The V gene is TRBV7-8, the J gene TRBJ2-2, with TRBD2 matching 14 bases. This CDR3 is 16 amino acids long. Germline-derived CDR1 and CDR2 are SGHVS and FQNEAQ. J gave up 10 bases and V 8 bases, and 12 bases lay outside the gene matches. The CDR3 here is CASSNRGLAGGTELFF. The DNA of the CDR3 is TGTGCCAGCTCGAATCGAGGACTAGCGGGGGGAACGGAGCTGTTTTTT. Supplemented by reference TRBV7-8 and TRBJ2-2, the full variable domain reads GAGVSQSPRYKVAKRGQDVALRCDPISGHVSLFWYQQALGQGPEFLTYFQNEAQLDKSGLPSDRFFAERPEGSVSTLKIQRTQQEDSAVYLCASSNRGLAGGTELFFGEGSRLTVL.

Here the CDR3 DNA reads TGTGCCAGTAGTATATGGATCAATGAGGAAAAACTGTTTTTT. Its protein product is CASSIWINEEKLFF. The chain couples TRBV19 to TRBJ1-4, with D hard to call. Germline V gene sequence: CDR1 LNHDA, CDR2 SQIVND (reference sequence). The CDR3 covers 14 residues. Deletions cut 2 bases from V and 8 bases from J, with 12 bases between.

The chain uses TRBV28 and TRBJ2-7, with 15 positions matching TRBD2. The CDR3 extends over 17 amino acids. J was trimmed by 4 bases and V by 5 bases; bases with no gene match: 9. In germline, CDR1 is MDHEN, CDR2 SYDVKM. The CDR3 nucleotides read TGTGCCAGCAGTCGGACTAGCGGGAGGGCCCGTTCTTACGAGCAGTACTTC. Translating gives CASSRTSGRARSYEQYF.

The CDR3 loop is CASSLAGQGTPEAFF. Written as DNA, the CDR3 is TGCGCCAGCAGCTTGGCAGGACAGGGGACCCCTGAAGCTTTCTTT. The rearrangement joins TRBV5-1 to TRBJ1-1; 9 bases fit TRBD1. Trimming cost V 0 bases and J 6 bases; bases outside gene matches: 6. The CDR3 runs 15 residues. CDR1 SGHRS and CDR2 YFSETQ come from the germline V gene.

The chain combines TRBV5-1 with TRBJ1-2; D uncertain. CDR1 SGHRS and CDR2 YFSETQ come from the germline V gene. Trimming pared 0 bases from V and 3 bases from J, leaving 9 bases between. The CDR3 runs to 14 residues. The CDR3 protein is CASSLGSTDYGYTF. In nucleotides, the CDR3 is TGCGCCAGCAGCTTGGGGTCTACTGACTATGGCTACACCTTC.

V usage is TRBV2 and J usage is TRBJ1-1, with TRBD1 as a possible D gene (6 bases). The CDR3 is made up of 14 amino acids. Germline V gives CDR1 SNHLY, CDR2 FYNNEI. Deletions cut 6 bases from V and 5 bases from J, with 16 bases between. The CDR3 is CASRKTGVITEAFF. Written as DNA, the CDR3 is TGTGCCAGCAGGAAGACAGGTGTGATTACTGAAGCTTTCTTT.

The J gene is TRBJ1-2, the V gene TRBV5-8; D gene uncertain. Trimming took 3 bases from V and 0 from J, leaving 6 bases between them. The CDR3 is made up of 13 amino acids. Germline-derived CDR1 and CDR2 are SGHTS and YDEGEE. The CDR3 DNA sequence: TGTGCCAGCAGCTCCAGAGCTAACTATGGCTACACCTTC. Translated, it gives CASSSRANYGYTF.

This sequence joins TRBV29-1 and TRBJ1-4; TRBD1 aligns across 7 bases. With V trimmed by 4 bases and J by 0 bases, 2 bases remained unmatched. The germline V gene encodes CDR1 SQVTM and CDR2 ANQGSEA. CDR3 length: 14 residues. CDR3 region: CSVGDSATNEKLFF. The DNA for the CDR3 is TGCAGCGTTGGGGACAGTGCAACTAATGAAAAACTGTTTTTT.

The CDR3 nucleotides read TGTGCCAGCAGTTACTCCCCACAGAGCAATGAGCAGTTCTTC. Protein product: CASSYSPQSNEQFF. The gene calls are TRBV6-2 or TRBV6-3 and TRBJ2-1; D is unclear. In germline, CDR1 is MNHEY, CDR2 SVGEGT. Trimming stripped 0 bases from V and 6 bases from J, with 9 bases between. The CDR3 loop spans 14 amino acids.

The chain joins TRBV5-1 to TRBJ1-3; D gene ambiguous. Trimming removed 0 bases at V and 2 bases at J, with 6 bases between. The CDR3 extends over 14 amino acids. Germline loops: CDR1 SGHRS, CDR2 YFSETQ. CDR3 sequence (DNA): TGCGCCAGCAGCTTGGATTTTCCTGGAAACACCATATATTTT. It yields the protein CASSLDFPGNTIYF.

This clone was recorded a few times. CDR3 sequence (DNA): TGCAGCGCCCGGACGTTTCCTAATCAGCCCCAGCATTTT. This encodes CSARTFPNQPQHF. This chain links TRBV29-1 with TRBJ1-5, with D unresolved. The CDR3 runs to 13 residues. The germline gives CDR1 SQVTM, CDR2 ANQGSEA. Trimming took 7 bases from V and 4 from J, leaving 14 bases between them.

The chain carries TRBV27 and TRBJ1-5, with 7 bases fitting TRBD1. V lost 4 bases and J lost 2; bases outside the gene matches: 5. The germline gives CDR1 MNHEY, CDR2 SMNVEV (reference sequence). The CDR3 has 15 amino acids. For the CDR3, the DNA is TGTGCCAGCAGTTCCGGGACAGACGGCAATCAGCCCCAGCATTTT. Protein: CASSSGTDGNQPQHF.

This clone was counted between two and nine times. This sequence joins TRBV9 and TRBJ1-3, with D possibly being TRBD1 (5 bases). The V gene lost 3 bases and the J gene lost 0 bases, with 10 bases spanning the gap. The CDR3 is made up of 15 amino acids. Germline CDR1 is SGDLS and CDR2 is YYNGEE. The CDR3 spells CASSARQSSGNTIYF. The DNA for the CDR3 is TGTGCCAGCAGCGCCAGACAGTCCTCTGGAAACACCATATATTTT.

In its sample, this clone was seen once. V and J are TRBV9 and TRBJ1-1; 8 positions agree with TRBD1. Germline trimming cut 2 bases from V and 3 bases from J; bases unmatched to any gene: 6. CDR3 length: 15 amino acids. Germline assignment: CDR1 SGDLS and CDR2 YYNGEE. The CDR3 loop reads CASSVGQGIHTEAFF. In DNA form, the CDR3 reads TGTGCCAGCAGCGTCGGACAGGGCATCCACACTGAAGCTTTCTTT.